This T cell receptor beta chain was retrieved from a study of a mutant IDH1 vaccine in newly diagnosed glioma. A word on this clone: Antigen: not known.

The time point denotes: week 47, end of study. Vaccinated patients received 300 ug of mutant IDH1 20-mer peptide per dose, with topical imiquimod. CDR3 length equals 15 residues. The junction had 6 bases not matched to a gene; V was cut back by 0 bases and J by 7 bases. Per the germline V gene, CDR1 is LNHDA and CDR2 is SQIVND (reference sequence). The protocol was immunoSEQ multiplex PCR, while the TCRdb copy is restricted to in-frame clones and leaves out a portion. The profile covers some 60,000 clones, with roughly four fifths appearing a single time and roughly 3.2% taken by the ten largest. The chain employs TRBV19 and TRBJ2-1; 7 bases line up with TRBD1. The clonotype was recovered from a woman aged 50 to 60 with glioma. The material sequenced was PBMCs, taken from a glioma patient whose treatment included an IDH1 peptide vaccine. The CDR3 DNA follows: TGTGCCAGTAGTATAGATCCCAGGGGGAAAAATGAGCAGTTCTTC. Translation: CASSIDPRGKNEQFF.